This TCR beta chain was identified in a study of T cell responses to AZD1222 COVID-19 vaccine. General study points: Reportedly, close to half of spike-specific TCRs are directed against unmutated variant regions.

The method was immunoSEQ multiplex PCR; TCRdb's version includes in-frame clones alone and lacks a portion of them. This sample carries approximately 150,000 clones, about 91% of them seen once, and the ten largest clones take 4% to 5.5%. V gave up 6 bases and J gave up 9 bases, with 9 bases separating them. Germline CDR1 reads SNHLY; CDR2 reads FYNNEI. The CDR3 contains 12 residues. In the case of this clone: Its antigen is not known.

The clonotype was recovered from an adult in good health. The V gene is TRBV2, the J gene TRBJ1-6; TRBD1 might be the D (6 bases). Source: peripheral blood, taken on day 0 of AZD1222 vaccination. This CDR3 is CASRGTLSPLHF. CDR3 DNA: TGTGCCAGCAGGGGGACACTTTCACCCCTCCACTTT. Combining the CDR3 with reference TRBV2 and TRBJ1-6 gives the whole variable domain EPEVTQTPSHQVTQMGQEVILRCVPISNHLYFYWYRQILGQKVEFLVSFYNNEISEKSEIFDDQFSVERPDGSNFTLKIRSTKLEDSAMYFCASRGTLSPLHFGNGTRLTVT.